This is a list of T cell receptor beta chains from one sample in a study of CD8+ T cells in alopecia areata. Libraries were prepared by immunoSEQ multiplex PCR; TCRdb keeps only in-frame clonotypes and omits some of them. The data contain 100,000 to 140,000 clones, 84% of them singletons. Material: CD8+ T cells sorted from blood, obtained at week 24, from a patient treated with tofacitinib. These receptors were taken from a human donor with alopecia areata. Both conserved end residues are part of each CDR3. The D gene is left open where the match is weak. Expanded clones get a size class; other rows say once, few or many, or leave the size out.

clone_size: NA
j_call: TRBJ2-7
v_call: TRBV14
d_call: TRBD1
cdr3_aa: CASSLTGTGTDEQYF
cdr3_nt: TGTGCCAGCAGCCTAACCGGGACAGGGACAGACGAGCAGTACTTC

clone_size: NA
j_call: TRBJ2-6
v_call: TRBV14
d_call: TRBD1
cdr3_aa: CASSQRSGTASSGANVLTF
cdr3_nt: TGTGCCAGCAGCCAAAGGTCCGGGACAGCGAGCTCTGGGGCCAACGTCCTGACTTTC

clone_size: NA
j_call: TRBJ1-4
v_call: TRBV5-1
d_call: NA
cdr3_aa: CASSPSLATNEKLFF
cdr3_nt: TGCGCCAGCAGCCCATCCCTTGCAACTAATGAAAAACTGTTTTTT

clone_size: NA
j_call: TRBJ2-5
v_call: TRBV12-5
d_call: NA
cdr3_aa: CASGPPGGETQYF
cdr3_nt: TGTGCTAGTGGTCCTCCAGGGGGGGAGACCCAGTACTTC

clone_size: NA
j_call: TRBJ2-1
v_call: TRBV18
d_call: NA
cdr3_aa: CASSPPDSPYNEQFF
cdr3_nt: TGTGCCAGCTCACCACCGGACAGTCCCTACAATGAGCAGTTCTTC

clone_size: NA
j_call: TRBJ2-7
v_call: TRBV11-1
d_call: TRBD1
cdr3_aa: CASSLQGAREQYF
cdr3_nt: TGTGCCAGCAGCTTACAGGGGGCACGGGAGCAGTACTTC

clone_size: NA
j_call: TRBJ2-2
v_call: TRBV30
d_call: NA
cdr3_aa: CACEGRELFF
cdr3_nt: TGTGCCTGCGAGGGGCGGGAGCTGTTTTTT

clone_size: NA
j_call: TRBJ2-1
v_call: TRBV6-5
d_call: TRBD1
cdr3_aa: CASNEGASYNEQFF
cdr3_nt: TGTGCCAGCAACGAGGGGGCCTCCTACAATGAGCAGTTCTTC

clone_size: NA
j_call: TRBJ2-7
v_call: TRBV7-2
d_call: NA
cdr3_aa: CASSLVGSTTPENEQYF
cdr3_nt: TGTGCCAGCAGCTTAGTAGGATCTACTACTCCGGAGAACGAGCAGTACTTC

clone_size: once
j_call: TRBJ2-1
v_call: TRBV25-1
d_call: TRBD2
cdr3_aa: CASSERASGAIDGEQFF
cdr3_nt: TGTGCCAGCAGTGAACGAGCTAGCGGGGCCATTGACGGGGAGCAGTTCTTC

clone_size: NA
j_call: TRBJ2-3
v_call: TRBV7-6
d_call: NA
cdr3_aa: CASSLAFVDTQYF
cdr3_nt: TGTGCCAGCAGCTTAGCGTTTGTGGATACGCAGTATTTT

clone_size: NA
j_call: TRBJ2-2
v_call: TRBV4-3
d_call: NA
cdr3_aa: CAGSPGGGTGELFF
cdr3_nt: TGCGCCGGCAGCCCAGGGGGGGGCACCGGGGAGCTGTTTTTT

clone_size: NA
j_call: TRBJ2-3
v_call: TRBV27
d_call: TRBD2
cdr3_aa: CASSLLGSGGGTDTQYF
cdr3_nt: TGTGCCAGCAGTTTGCTGGGGAGCGGGGGAGGAACAGATACGCAGTATTTT

clone_size: NA
j_call: TRBJ2-1
v_call: TRBV4-2
d_call: TRBD2
cdr3_aa: CASSQERGALYNEQFF
cdr3_nt: TGTGCCAGCAGCCAAGAGCGGGGGGCTCTCTACAATGAGCAGTTCTTC

clone_size: NA
j_call: TRBJ2-1
v_call: TRBV7-8
d_call: NA
cdr3_aa: CASSLRSIYNEQFF
cdr3_nt: TGTGCCAGCAGCTTACGCTCGATTTACAATGAGCAGTTCTTC

clone_size: NA
j_call: TRBJ2-7
v_call: TRBV10-3
d_call: TRBD1
cdr3_aa: CAISKIGTGGLHEQYF
cdr3_nt: TGTGCCATCAGTAAGATCGGGACAGGGGGCCTTCACGAGCAGTACTTC

clone_size: NA
j_call: TRBJ2-3
v_call: TRBV7-9
d_call: NA
cdr3_aa: CASSPFPSDSTDTQYF
cdr3_nt: TGTGCCAGCAGCCCCTTCCCTAGCGATAGCACAGATACGCAGTATTTT